Following are 3 T cell receptor beta chains from one sample sequenced in a study of cytomegalovirus exposure and HLA in healthy donors. The PCR used 60 Vbeta and 13 Jbeta primers. Using immunoSEQ multiplex PCR, the repertoire was profiled, and TCRdb retains in-frame clones only, with some absent. The repertoire holds about 77,000 clones, with over 65% as singletons. Sequenced input: PBMCs. The receptors were sampled from a man in his forties in good health and CMV-seronegative.

The CDR3 region is CASSSQQTGGDWLTGEQYF. The CDR3 nucleotides are TGTGCCAGCAGTTCACAACAGACAGGGGGCGACTGGCTGACTGGAGAGCAGTACTTC. The J gene is TRBJ2-5, the V gene TRBV28, with 10 nucleotides matching TRBD1. Germline assignment: CDR1 MDHEN and CDR2 SYDVKM. The J segment lost 11 bases and the V segment lost 4 bases, leaving 25 bases of the junction unmatched. CDR3 length: 19 amino acids.

The chain combines TRBV19 with TRBJ2-1; 14 positions match TRBD2. The junction had 7 bases not matched to a gene; V was cut back by 3 bases and J by 9 bases. Germline CDR1 reads LNHDA; CDR2 reads SQIVND (reference sequence). The CDR3 consists of 16 residues. The CDR3: CASSISGLAGVFEQFF. As DNA, the CDR3 is TGTGCCAGTAGTATCTCGGGACTAGCGGGAGTTTTTGAGCAGTTCTTC.

The rearrangement links TRBV5-1 to TRBJ1-5; 9 bases map to TRBD1. After removal of 0 bases from V and 1 base from J, the junction contained 5 bases not matched to a gene. CDR3 length: 17 amino acids. Per germline, CDR1 SGHRS and CDR2 YFSETQ. The CDR3, as DNA: TGCGCCAGCAGCTTGGGGACAGGGGAGGTGAGCAATCAGCCCCAGCATTTT. It codes for CASSLGTGEVSNQPQHF.